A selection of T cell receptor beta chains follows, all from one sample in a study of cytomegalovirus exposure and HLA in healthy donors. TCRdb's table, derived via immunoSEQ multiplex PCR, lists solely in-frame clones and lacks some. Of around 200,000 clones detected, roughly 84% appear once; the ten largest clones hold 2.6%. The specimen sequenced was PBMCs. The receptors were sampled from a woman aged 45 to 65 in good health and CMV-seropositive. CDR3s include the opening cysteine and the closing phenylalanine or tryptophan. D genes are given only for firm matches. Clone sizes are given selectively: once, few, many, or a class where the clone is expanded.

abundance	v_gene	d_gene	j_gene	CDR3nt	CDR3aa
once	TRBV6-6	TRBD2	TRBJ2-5	TGTGCCTCCGGGGGTCGCGGGGGGGTGCAAGAGACCCAGTACTTC	CASGGRGGVQETQYF
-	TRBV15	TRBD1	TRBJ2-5	TGTGCCGCCCAGGACAGGGGGCGAGAGACCCAGTACTTC	CAAQDRGRETQYF
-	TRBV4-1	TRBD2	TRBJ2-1	TGCGCCAGCAGCCAAGAACGGGGGGGGTGGAACAATGAGCAGTTCTTC	CASSQERGGWNNEQFF
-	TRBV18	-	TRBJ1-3	TGTGCCAGCTCACCACTCCAAACTGGAAACACCATATATTTT	CASSPLQTGNTIYF
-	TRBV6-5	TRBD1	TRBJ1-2	TGTGCCAGCAGTCCAAGACAGGGTGGCTACACCTTC	CASSPRQGGYTF
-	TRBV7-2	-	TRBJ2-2	TGTGCCAGCAGCTCCGTTTGGAGGGGGCGGATCGGGGAGCTGTTTTTT	CASSSVWRGRIGELFF
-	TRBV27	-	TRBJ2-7	TGTGCCAGCAGTCCAGGCGGCAGGGAAACCTACGAGCAGTACTTC	CASSPGGRETYEQYF
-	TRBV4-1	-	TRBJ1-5	TGCGCCAGCAGCCAGATTACAGAGTATAGCAATCAGCCCCAGCATTTT	CASSQITEYSNQPQHF
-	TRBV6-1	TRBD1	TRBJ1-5	TGTGCCAGCAGCCGTGGACAGGGTCATCAGCCCCAGCATTTT	CASSRGQGHQPQHF
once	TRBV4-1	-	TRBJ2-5	TGCGCCAGCAGCCAAGAGACTCGCGGTACGGAGACCCAGTACTTC	CASSQETRGTETQYF
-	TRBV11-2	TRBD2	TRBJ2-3	TGTGCCAGCAGCTGGTACCGGGGGGTTTCCACAGATACGCAGTATTTT	CASSWYRGVSTDTQYF
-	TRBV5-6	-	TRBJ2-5	TGTGCCAGCACATACCGGTCTGGACTGCAAGAGACCCAGTACTTC	CASTYRSGLQETQYF
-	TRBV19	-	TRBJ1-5	TGTGCCAGTAGATCGGGGAGCACGGGCAATCAGCCCCAGCATTTT	CASRSGSTGNQPQHF
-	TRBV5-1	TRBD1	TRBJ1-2	TGCGCCAGCAGCCCGACAGGGAACCTCTATGGCTACACCTTC	CASSPTGNLYGYTF
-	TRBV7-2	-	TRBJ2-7	TGTGCCAGCAGCTTAGTGAGGGGGGGCTACGAGCAGTACTTC	CASSLVRGGYEQYF
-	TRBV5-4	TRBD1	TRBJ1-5	TGTGCCAGCAGCTTGGTGGGACAGGGTTATAGGGGCAATCAGCCCCAGCATTTT	CASSLVGQGYRGNQPQHF
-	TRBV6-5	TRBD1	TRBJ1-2	TGTGCCAGCAGTTACCAATTCGACAGGGGAGACTATGGCTACACCTTC	CASSYQFDRGDYGYTF
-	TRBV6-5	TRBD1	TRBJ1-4	TGTGCCAGCTCTGACGGACAGGGGGCGGAAAAACTGTTTTTT	CASSDGQGAEKLFF
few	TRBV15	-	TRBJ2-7	TGTGCCACCAGCAGTCGTCGGGTTTCCTACGAGCAGTACTTC	CATSSRRVSYEQYF
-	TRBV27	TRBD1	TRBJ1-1	TGTGCCAGCAGTGGAATGGACAGGGGTCACACTGAAGCTTTCTTT	CASSGMDRGHTEAFF
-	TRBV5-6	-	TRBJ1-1	TGTGCCGGCAGCTCCCTTCGGAACACTGAAGCTTTCTTT	CAGSSLRNTEAFF
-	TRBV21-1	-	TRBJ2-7	TGTGCCAGCAGCCGGCGGGACAGACCCTACGAGCAGTACTTC	CASSRRDRPYEQYF
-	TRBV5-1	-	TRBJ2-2	TGCGCCAGCAGCTATCAGGGGACCGGGGAGCTGTTTTTT	CASSYQGTGELFF
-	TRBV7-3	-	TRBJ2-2	TGTGCCAGCCGCCGGGACACGAACACCGGGGAGCTGTTTTTT	CASRRDTNTGELFF
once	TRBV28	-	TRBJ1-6	TGTGCCAGCAGGGGGGGGCAGTCCCGACGTATTTCACCCCTCCACTTT	CASRGGQSRRISPLHF
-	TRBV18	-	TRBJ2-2	TGTGCCAGCTCACTGGGACTTCCGAACACCGGGGAGCTGTTTTTT	CASSLGLPNTGELFF
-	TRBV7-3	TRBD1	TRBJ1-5	TGTGCCAGCAGCCCACCATGGGACAGGGGGAACCAGCCCCAGCATTTT	CASSPPWDRGNQPQHF
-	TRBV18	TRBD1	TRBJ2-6	TGTGCCAGCTCACCCTCGTCCGGGACAGGGACCCGGGCCAACGTCCTGACTTTC	CASSPSSGTGTRANVLTF
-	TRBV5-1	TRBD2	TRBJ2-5	TGCGCCAGCAGCTTGGGGTGGTCTAGCGGGGACCAAGAGACCCAGTACTTC	CASSLGWSSGDQETQYF
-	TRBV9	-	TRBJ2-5	TGTGCCAGCAGCGTAGGGGGCAACGGGGGAGAGACCCAGTACTTC	CASSVGGNGGETQYF
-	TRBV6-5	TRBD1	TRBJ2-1	TGTGCCAGCAGGGGACAGAATAGAGACAATGAGCAGTTCTTC	CASRGQNRDNEQFF
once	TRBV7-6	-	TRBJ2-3	TGTGCCAGCAGCGTCGGGGGGCGTGCAGATACGCAGTATTTT	CASSVGGRADTQYF
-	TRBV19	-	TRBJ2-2	TGTGCCAGTAGTATTAAGACAAACGCGAACACCGGGGAGCTGTTTTTT	CASSIKTNANTGELFF
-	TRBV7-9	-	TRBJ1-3	TGTGCCGGGTCCTCGGCGGGGGTTAGCTCTGGAAACACCATATATTTT	CAGSSAGVSSGNTIYF
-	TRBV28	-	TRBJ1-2	TGTGCCAGCAGTCCTGCCGGACAGTCGTCCTATGGCTACACCTTC	CASSPAGQSSYGYTF
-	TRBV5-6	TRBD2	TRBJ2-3	TGTGCCAGCAGCTTACTGCCTAGCGGGGACACAGATACGCAGTATTTT	CASSLLPSGDTDTQYF
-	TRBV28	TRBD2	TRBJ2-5	TGTGCCAGCAGTTTGGGGGGGGACGGAGAGACCCAGTACTTC	CASSLGGDGETQYF
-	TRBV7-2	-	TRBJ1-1	TGTGCCAGCAGCCCCGGGGGGGCCAGAAACACTGAAGCTTTCTTT	CASSPGGARNTEAFF
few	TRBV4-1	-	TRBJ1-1	TGCGCCAGCAGCCAAGTTGAAACAGGGAGCACTGAAGCTTTCTTT	CASSQVETGSTEAFF
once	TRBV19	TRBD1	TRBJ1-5	TGTGCCAGTAGTGACAGGGCACCCTCACCGGGGAGCAATCAGCCCCAGCATTTT	CASSDRAPSPGSNQPQHF
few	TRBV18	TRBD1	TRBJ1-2	TGTGCCAGCTCACCGCCGGACAGGGTCTATGGCTACACCTTC	CASSPPDRVYGYTF
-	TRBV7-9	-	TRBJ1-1	TGTTCCAGCAGTTATTTCACAGGGAACACTGAAGCTTTCTTT	CSSSYFTGNTEAFF
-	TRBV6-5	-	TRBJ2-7	TGTGCCAGCAGTTACTCTCTAGCTCCCACCTACGAGCAGTACTTC	CASSYSLAPTYEQYF
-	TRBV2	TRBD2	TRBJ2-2	TGTGCCAGCAGTGAAACTAGCGGGGGGGCCGGGGAGCTGTTTTTT	CASSETSGGAGELFF
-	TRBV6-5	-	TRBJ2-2	TGTGCCACCAAAGTCGGGGGGCCCACCGGGGAGCTGTTTTTT	CATKVGGPTGELFF
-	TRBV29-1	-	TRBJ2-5	TGCAGCGCTTTCCGGGGCCAAGAGACCCAGTACTTC	CSAFRGQETQYF
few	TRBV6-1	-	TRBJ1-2	TGTGCCAGCAGTGAAGTGGCAGTGGATGGCTACACCTTC	CASSEVAVDGYTF
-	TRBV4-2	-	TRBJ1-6	TGTGCCAGCAGCCAAGGTAGTCAGGTGAATTCACCCCTCCACTTT	CASSQGSQVNSPLHF
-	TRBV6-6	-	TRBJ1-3	TGTGCCAGCAGTTACGGTTTCCAGGGCTCTGGAAACACCATATATTTT	CASSYGFQGSGNTIYF
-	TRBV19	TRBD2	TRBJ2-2	TGTGCCAGTAGCCCAGGACTAGCGGGGGGGTACACCGGGGAGCTGTTTTTT	CASSPGLAGGYTGELFF